This is a list of T cell receptor beta chains from one sample in a study of low-dose radiotherapy and immunotherapy resistance in tumors. A single record per CDR3 protein comes from TCRdb applying MiXCR to the reads. This table holds roughly 50,000 distinct CDR3 sequences, approximately 35% found once. The sequences come from PBMCs, collected after low-dose radiotherapy plus immunotherapy. The receptor source for this set is a male donor with rectosigmoid adenocarcinoma. CDR3s leave out the opening cysteine and the closing phenylalanine or tryptophan.

v_gene	j_gene	CDR3aa
TRBV28	TRBJ2-5	ASKPDRGGRETQY
TRBV10-3	TRBJ1-6	AISPGQGSNSPLH
TRBV5-1	TRBJ2-6	ASSLEGPLSGANVLT
TRBV24-1	TRBJ2-2	ATSDSRGLNTGELF
TRBV6-2/TRBV6-3	TRBJ2-7	ASSLSGGRDEQY
TRBV29-1	TRBJ2-5	SEQGAGETQY
TRBV12-3/TRBV12-4	TRBJ2-3	ASSFPSSSGADTQY
TRBV12-3/TRBV12-4	TRBJ1-2	ASSRAGRPSGYT
TRBV4-3	TRBJ2-2	ASSQISGSNTGELF
TRBV7-2	TRBJ2-7	ASSLGTSGGYEQY
TRBV27	TRBJ2-2	ASSSPGGSRNTGELF
TRBV10-3	TRBJ2-2	AISAQGANGELF
TRBV5-1	TRBJ2-7	ASSDDPGQGISEQY
TRBV29-1	TRBJ1-3	SVGVTGRGNTIY
TRBV2	TRBJ2-3	ATTSGSGTDTQY
TRBV5-1	TRBJ2-5	ASSLVGSAGGLVETQY
TRBV10-2	TRBJ2-3	ASASEGVTQY
TRBV6-6	TRBJ1-6	ASSRPSSGGSSYNSPLH
TRBV28	TRBJ2-1	ASSPRGSRDNEQF
TRBV7-2	TRBJ1-5	ASSGESQPQH
TRBV5-1	TRBJ2-4	ASSLMEPGNIQY
TRBV6-5	TRBJ2-1	ASSYSRGRNEQF
TRBV28	TRBJ1-1	ASNPAGAGTEAF
TRBV6-2/TRBV6-3	TRBJ2-3	ASSPIRDRPTDTQY
TRBV7-9	TRBJ1-1	ASSPLPGTGYRAF
TRBV28	TRBJ2-7	ASSLMAGGPYEQY
TRBV10-3	TRBJ2-3	AIRLGGTADTQY
TRBV9	TRBJ1-1	ASSPVGGVEAF
TRBV14	TRBJ2-3	ASSPHPGAATRKRADTQY
TRBV2	TRBJ2-3	ASSVGDTQY
TRBV30	TRBJ1-1	AWYLDIYSTEAF
TRBV28	TRBJ2-1	ASSFPQNNEQF
TRBV28	TRBJ2-4	ASSQSRSGDGHRY
TRBV7-8	TRBJ2-7	ASSFTGYEQY
TRBV7-9	TRBJ2-7	ASSLSRGEQY
TRBV12-3/TRBV12-4	TRBJ2-1	ASSFGNNEQF
TRBV20-1	TRBJ2-3	SARVSARAPDTQY
TRBV5-1	TRBJ2-2	ASSLVATNTGELF
TRBV3-1	TRBJ2-5	ASSQGAPGQVGAQY
TRBV6-8	TRBJ1-5	ASNMDPTGQPQH
TRBV28	TRBJ2-1	ASRLTSGLYNEQF
TRBV10-3	TRBJ2-3	ASRPTGKSTDTQY
TRBV19	TRBJ2-7	ASSIRSSGEQY
TRBV13	TRBJ2-5	ASSRSGTPAWETQY
TRBV4-3	TRBJ1-5	ASSQDSGNQPQH
TRBV5-5	TRBJ2-7	ASRPTGTGYEQY
TRBV4-3	TRBJ2-3	ASSQELAGGTDTQY
TRBV5-4	TRBJ2-7	AFRSPDGGTSESNEQY
TRBV12-3/TRBV12-4	TRBJ1-1	ASSLTGQNTEAF